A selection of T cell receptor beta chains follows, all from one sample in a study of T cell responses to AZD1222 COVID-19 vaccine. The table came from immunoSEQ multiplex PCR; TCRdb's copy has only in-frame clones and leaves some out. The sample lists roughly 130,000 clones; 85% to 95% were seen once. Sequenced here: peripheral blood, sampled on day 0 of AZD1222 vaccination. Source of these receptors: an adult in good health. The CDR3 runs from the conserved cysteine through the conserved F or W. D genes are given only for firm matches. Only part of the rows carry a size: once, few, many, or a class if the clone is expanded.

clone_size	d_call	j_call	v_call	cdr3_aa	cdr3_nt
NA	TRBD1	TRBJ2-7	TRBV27	CASSFGTGISYEQYF	TGTGCCAGCAGTTTTGGGACAGGGATCTCCTACGAGCAGTACTTC
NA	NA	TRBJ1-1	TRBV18	CASSPDRTNTEAFF	TGTGCCAGCTCACCGGACAGAACGAACACTGAAGCTTTCTTT
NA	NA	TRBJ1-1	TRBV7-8	CASSLVLGRRGEAFF	TGTGCCAGCAGCTTAGTATTGGGGCGGAGGGGTGAAGCTTTCTTT
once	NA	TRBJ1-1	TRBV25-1	CASSDIIEEAFF	TGTGCCAGCAGTGATATTATTGAGGAAGCTTTCTTT
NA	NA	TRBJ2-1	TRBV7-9	CASSPPGNEQFF	TGTGCCAGCAGCCCACCTGGGAATGAGCAGTTCTTC
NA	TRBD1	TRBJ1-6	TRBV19	CASCTGGAYNSPLHF	TGTGCCAGTTGCACAGGGGGCGCTTATAATTCACCCCTCCACTTT
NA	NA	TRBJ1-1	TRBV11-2	CASSSAGKNTEAFF	TGTGCCAGCAGCTCTGCAGGGAAGAACACTGAAGCTTTCTTT
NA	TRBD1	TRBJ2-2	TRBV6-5	CASILNRGTGELFF	TGTGCCAGCATCTTAAACAGGGGAACCGGGGAGCTGTTTTTT
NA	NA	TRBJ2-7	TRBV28	CASRGAAFSYEQYF	TGTGCCAGCAGGGGGGCGGCGTTCTCCTACGAGCAGTACTTC
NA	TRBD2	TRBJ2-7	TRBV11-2	CASSQGTSGPPYEQYF	TGTGCCAGCAGCCAAGGGACTAGCGGTCCTCCCTACGAGCAGTACTTC
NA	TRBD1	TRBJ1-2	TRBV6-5	CASRSRGLAGYTF	TGTGCCAGCAGGAGCAGGGGGCTAGCTGGCTACACCTTC
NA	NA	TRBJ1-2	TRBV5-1	CASRMENYGYTF	TGCGCCAGCAGGATGGAAAACTATGGCTACACCTTC
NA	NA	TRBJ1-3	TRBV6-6	CASSGGSGNTIYF	TGTGCCAGCAGTGGGGGCTCTGGAAACACCATATATTTT
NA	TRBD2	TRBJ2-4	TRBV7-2	CASSSRVTSSKNIQYF	TGTGCCAGCAGCTCCAGAGTGACTAGCTCCAAAAACATTCAGTACTTC
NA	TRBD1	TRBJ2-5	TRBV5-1	CASSLRDRGQSRETQYF	TGCGCCAGCAGCCTCCGGGACAGGGGCCAGTCGAGAGAGACCCAGTACTTC
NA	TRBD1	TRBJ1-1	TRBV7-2	CASSPEGAAEAFF	TGTGCCAGCAGCCCTGAGGGGGCCGCTGAAGCTTTCTTT
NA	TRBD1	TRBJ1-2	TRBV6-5	CASSYSGTVYGYTF	TGTGCCAGCAGTTACTCGGGGACAGTCTATGGCTACACCTTC
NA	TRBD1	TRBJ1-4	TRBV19	CASRSDRGSEKLFF	TGTGCCAGTAGATCGGACAGGGGTTCTGAAAAACTGTTTTTT
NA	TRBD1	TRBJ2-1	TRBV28	CASSLDGQGDEQFF	TGTGCCAGCAGTTTAGATGGACAGGGGGATGAGCAGTTCTTC
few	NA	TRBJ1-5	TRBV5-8	CASSLGLSNQPQHF	TGTGCCAGCAGCTTGGGGCTGAGCAATCAGCCCCAGCATTTT
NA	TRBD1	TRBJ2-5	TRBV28	CASSLETGARETQYF	TGTGCCAGCAGTTTAGAGACAGGGGCTAGAGAGACCCAGTACTTC
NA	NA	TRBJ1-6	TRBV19	CASSIVALRGNSPLHF	TGTGCCAGTAGTATAGTGGCTTTAAGGGGGAATTCACCCCTCCACTTT
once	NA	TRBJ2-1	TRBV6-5	CASRDLHPYNEQFF	TGTGCCAGCAGAGACCTACATCCATACAATGAGCAGTTCTTC
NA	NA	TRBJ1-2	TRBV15	CATSKKRKGGQFYGYTF	TGTGCCACCAGTAAAAAAAGGAAGGGCGGGCAGTTCTATGGCTACACCTTC
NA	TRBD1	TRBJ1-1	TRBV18	CASSPDAGGGLNTEAFF	TGTGCCAGCTCACCCGACGCAGGGGGGGGTCTGAACACTGAAGCTTTCTTT
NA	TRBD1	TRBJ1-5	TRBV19	CASSWTGDSNQPQHF	TGTGCCAGTAGTTGGACAGGGGACAGCAATCAGCCCCAGCATTTT
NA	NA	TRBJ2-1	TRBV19	CASSISGSYNEQFF	TGTGCCAGTAGTATCAGCGGATCCTACAATGAGCAGTTCTTC
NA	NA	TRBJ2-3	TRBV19	CASSMAETQDTQYF	TGTGCCAGTAGTATGGCTGAGACTCAGGATACGCAGTATTTT
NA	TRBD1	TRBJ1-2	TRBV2	CASSELDRSSLTF	TGTGCCAGCAGTGAACTGGACAGGTCCTCCCTCACCTTC
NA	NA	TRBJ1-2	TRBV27	CASSLSQTYGYTF	TGTGCCAGCAGTTTAAGCCAGACCTATGGCTACACCTTC
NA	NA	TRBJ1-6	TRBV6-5	CASANFSPLHF	TGTGCCAGCGCCAATTTTTCACCCCTCCACTTT
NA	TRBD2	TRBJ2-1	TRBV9	CASSVGLAGDNEQFF	TGTGCCAGCAGCGTAGGCCTAGCGGGGGACAATGAGCAGTTCTTC
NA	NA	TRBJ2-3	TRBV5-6	CASSSESRSGTDTQYF	TGTGCCAGCAGCTCGGAGTCCCGGTCAGGCACAGATACGCAGTATTTT
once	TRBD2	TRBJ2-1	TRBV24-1	CATSVGTSGSYYNEQFF	TGTGCCACCAGTGTCGGGACTAGCGGGAGTTACTACAATGAGCAGTTCTTC
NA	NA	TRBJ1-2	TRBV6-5	CASSYQDSGEGYTF	TGTGCCAGCAGTTACCAGGACAGCGGAGAAGGCTACACCTTC
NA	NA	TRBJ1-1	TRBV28	CASSPPDNLNTEAFF	TGTGCCAGCAGTCCCCCGGACAACTTGAACACTGAAGCTTTCTTT
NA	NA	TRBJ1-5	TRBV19	CASSVHVVEPQHF	TGTGCCAGTAGCGTCCATGTGGTGGAGCCCCAGCATTTT
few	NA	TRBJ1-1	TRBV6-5	CAIQGETEAFF	TGTGCCATCCAGGGTGAAACTGAAGCTTTCTTT
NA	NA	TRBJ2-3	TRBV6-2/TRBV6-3	CASSYPKSFGADTQYF	TGTGCCAGCAGTTACCCGAAGTCCTTCGGCGCAGATACGCAGTATTTT
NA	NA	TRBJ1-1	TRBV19	CASSYSVAANTEAFF	TGTGCCAGTAGTTACTCTGTAGCGGCGAACACTGAAGCTTTCTTT
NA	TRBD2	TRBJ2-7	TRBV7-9	CASSLVVSGTHEQYF	TGTGCCAGCAGCTTAGTGGTTAGCGGGACCCACGAGCAGTACTTC
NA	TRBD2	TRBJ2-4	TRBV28	CASSLSHLGTSTDIQYF	TGTGCCAGCAGTTTATCCCATCTCGGGACTAGCACTGACATTCAGTACTTC
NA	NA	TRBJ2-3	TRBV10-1	CASSNRIPTDTQYF	TGCGCCAGCAGTAACAGAATTCCCACAGATACGCAGTATTTT
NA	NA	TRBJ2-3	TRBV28	CASSLRPISTDTQYF	TGTGCCAGCAGTTTACGGCCGATTAGCACAGATACGCAGTATTTT
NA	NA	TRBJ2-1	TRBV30	CAWDLGSYNEQFF	TGTGCCTGGGACCTAGGCAGCTACAATGAGCAGTTCTTC
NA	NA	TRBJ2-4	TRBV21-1	CASSSRTSGRSKNIQYF	TGTGCCAGCAGCTCTCGGACTAGCGGGAGATCCAAAAACATTCAGTACTTC
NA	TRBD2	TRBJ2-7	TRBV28	CASSLRTSGYEQYF	TGTGCCAGCAGTTTACGGACTAGCGGTTACGAGCAGTACTTC
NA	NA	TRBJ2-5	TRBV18	CASSRGDAETQYF	TGTGCCAGCTCACGAGGGGACGCAGAGACCCAGTACTTC
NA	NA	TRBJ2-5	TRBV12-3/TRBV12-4	CASMRGPGETQYF	TGTGCCAGCATGCGGGGGCCTGGGGAGACCCAGTACTTC